This T cell receptor (beta chain) emerged from a study of graft-versus-host responses after intestinal transplantation. This CDR3 is 15 amino acids long. V was cut by 5 bases and J by 4 bases, with 17 bases left in between. Germline CDR1 SGHNT, CDR2 YENEEA. With respect to this clone: Antigen unknown.

Clones were read by immunoSEQ multiplex PCR, and TCRdb kept only the in-frame ones, dropping some. The sample holds about 90,000 clones, roughly 90% seen once. This clonotype was sampled from a human donor who received an intestinal transplant. The rearrangement uses TRBV11-3 and TRBJ1-2; D is undetermined. The material was unstimulated CD8+ T cells sorted from spleen or lymph node cells, obtained before intestinal transplant. The CDR3 sequence is CASSGGREVLYGYTF. CDR3 in DNA: TGTGCCAGCAGCGGAGGGAGGGAGGTCCTCTATGGCTACACCTTC.